This T cell receptor (beta chain) was found in a study of cytomegalovirus exposure and HLA in healthy donors (dated by TCRdb to about 2017). Study-level background: According to a later analysis, one platform produced both the roughly 120 validation repertoires and the approximately 670 repertoires of the first cohort. The aim of the study was to test whether cataloging public T cell receptors could identify signatures of past pathogen exposure. Besides the first cohort of more than 650 subjects, a separate validation cohort made up of around 120 different subjects was used. To predict cytomegalovirus infection status, the study brought together high-throughput TCR immunosequencing, statistical association of individual TCRs with disease status, and machine learning.

The method was the immunoSEQ multiplex PCR assay. Regarding the original processing steps: To diagnose cytomegalovirus status from the catalog of TCR beta chain sequences, a statistical classification framework was built. What TCRdb holds here is the immuneACCESS table cut down to in-frame rearrangements. Part of the clones is not present; checked against another copy, under half of the missing clones reflect an unresolved V gene, and the others are unexplained. V and J calls and clone size come straight from that table; D and trimming were deduced from the DNA. The sample profile shows approximately 130,000 clones; over 65% of them were found once. In total, the top ten clones hold roughly 1.9% of the sample. Including cysteine and phenylalanine, the CDR3 has 13 amino acids. Of all the DNA, just the CDR3 is kept, 39 bases in frame from base 1. V and J lose 8 bases and 6 bases, and a span of 13 bases separates them. Looking up the germline V gene yields CDR1 SNHLY and CDR2 FYNNEI.

The donors were included in the validation cohort of 120 subjects, a group kept apart from the roughly 670-subject first cohort. In regard to this clone: It has no known antigen specificity. Base qualities are not at hand, and no much larger clone is one base apart.

General findings and caveats noted by the study authors: A total of fewer than 200 TCR beta chains were listed by the study as associated with cytomegalovirus. Cytomegalovirus status was reported to be diagnosed by the classifier with high specificity and sensitivity in both the original and validation cohorts. Most TCR sequences were observed very rarely across donors, whereas some public TCRs were present in many individuals. Of the cluster scores, approximately 95% were above 0 in a later analysis, which found that TCRs clustered in the first cohort also tended to co-occur in the roughly 130 validation repertoires. All 120 or so repertoires were used to score co-occurrence in the validation cohort in a later analysis, because that analysis had no HLA typing for the cohort. The authors suggested that the approach could potentially be extended to other disease states and immunological phenotypes. In vitro tests confirmed that three of the cytomegalovirus-associated TCR beta chains recognize cytomegalovirus antigens.

This clonotype was obtained from a woman aged 30 to 39 in good health and CMV-seronegative. The source material was PBMCs. Recombination joined TRBV2 with TRBJ2-2; TRBD1 is perhaps the D gene, given 6 matching bases. The nucleotides are TGTGCCAGCCGAGAGGGGGTGGCCGGGGAGCTGTTTTTT. The resulting protein is CASREGVAGELFF. With the rest looked up from the reference TRBV2 and TRBJ2-2 genes rather than sequenced, the full variable domain is EPEVTQTPSHQVTQMGQEVILRCVPISNHLYFYWYRQILGQKVEFLVSFYNNEISEKSEIFDDQFSVERPDGSNFTLKIRSTKLEDSAMYFCASREGVAGELFFGEGSRLTVL.